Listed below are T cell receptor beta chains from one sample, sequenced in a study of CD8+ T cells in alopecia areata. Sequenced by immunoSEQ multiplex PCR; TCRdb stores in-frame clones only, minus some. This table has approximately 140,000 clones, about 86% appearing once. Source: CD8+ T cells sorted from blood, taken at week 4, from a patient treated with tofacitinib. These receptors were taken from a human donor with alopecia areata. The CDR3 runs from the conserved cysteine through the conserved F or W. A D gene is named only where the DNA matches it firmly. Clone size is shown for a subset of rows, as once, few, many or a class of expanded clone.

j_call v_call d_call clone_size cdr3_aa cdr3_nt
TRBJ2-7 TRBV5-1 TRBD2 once CASSAPSGGVTYEQYF TGCGCCAGCAGCGCCCCGAGCGGGGGGGTGACCTACGAGCAGTACTTC
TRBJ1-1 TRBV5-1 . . CASSGGFGTEAFF TGCGCCAGCAGCGGAGGGTTCGGGACTGAAGCTTTCTTT
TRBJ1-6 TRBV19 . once CASSMRGFGNSPLHF TGTGCCAGTAGTATGAGGGGCTTTGGAAATTCACCCCTCCACTTT
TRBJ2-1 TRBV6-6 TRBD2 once CASSYTSGSSDEQFF TGTGCCAGCAGTTACACTAGCGGGAGTTCCGATGAGCAGTTCTTC
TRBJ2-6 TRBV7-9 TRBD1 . CASSSAGTGSGANVLTF TGTGCCAGCAGCTCCGCCGGGACAGGGTCTGGGGCCAACGTCCTGACTTTC
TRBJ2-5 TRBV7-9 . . CASRRWEEETQYF TGTGCCAGCAGGAGGTGGGAGGAAGAGACCCAGTACTTC
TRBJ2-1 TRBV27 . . CASGANEQFF TGTGCCAGCGGGGCCAATGAGCAGTTCTTC
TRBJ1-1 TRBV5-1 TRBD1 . CASSLGQGIPEAFF TGCGCCAGCAGCTTAGGACAGGGGATTCCCGAAGCTTTCTTT
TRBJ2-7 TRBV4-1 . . CASSQTMSGSYEQYF TGCGCCAGCAGCCAAACAATGTCAGGCAGCTACGAGCAGTACTTC
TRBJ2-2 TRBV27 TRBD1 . CASRPGQNRWELFF TGTGCCAGCAGACCGGGACAGAACCGTTGGGAGCTGTTTTTT
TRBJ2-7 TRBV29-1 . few CSVEASDSSYEQYF TGCAGCGTTGAAGCGTCGGACAGTTCCTACGAGCAGTACTTC